This TCR beta chain was profiled in a study of blood T cells in healthy people across ages. General observations from the study: Naive T cell percentage strongly correlated with TCR beta diversity. As age increased, TCR beta diversity per million T cells fell in a roughly linear fashion.

This CDR3 contains 15 residues. Germline CDR1 MDHEN, CDR2 SYDVKM. The J segment lost 4 bases and the V segment lost 5 bases, leaving 9 bases of the junction unmatched. Together with a sample-barcoded 5' primer, a J-beta primer mix was included in a second PCR lasting roughly 6 to 12 cycles. A single record per CDR3 protein comes from TCRdb applying MiXCR to the 5' RACE reads. Of 500,000 to 550,000 distinct CDR3 sequences in the sample, approximately 25% were seen once. Concerning this clonotype itself: No antigen is known for it.

These sequences were also reported in another study, on T cells of mothers and their children. From that study: Overlap in related mother-child pairs always slightly exceeded unrelated pairs, never significantly.

Sequences were obtained from blood. The gene calls are TRBV28 and TRBJ2-5; 8 positions agree with TRBD1. This sequence originates from a boy aged 5-17 years in good health. CDR3 protein: CASSQGARGRETQYF. The CDR3 coding sequence is TGTGCCAGCAGTCAAGGGGCCAGGGGGCGAGAGACCCAGTACTTC.